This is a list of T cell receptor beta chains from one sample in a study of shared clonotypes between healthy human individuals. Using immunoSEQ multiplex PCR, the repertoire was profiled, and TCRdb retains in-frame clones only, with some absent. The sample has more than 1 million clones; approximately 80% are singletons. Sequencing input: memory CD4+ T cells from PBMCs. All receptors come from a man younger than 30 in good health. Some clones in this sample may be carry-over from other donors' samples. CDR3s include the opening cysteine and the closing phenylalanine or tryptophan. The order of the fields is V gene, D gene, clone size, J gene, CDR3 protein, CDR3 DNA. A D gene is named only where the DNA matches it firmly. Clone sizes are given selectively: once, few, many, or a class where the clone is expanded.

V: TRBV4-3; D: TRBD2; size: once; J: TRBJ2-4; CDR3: CASSRDTSGRAGGKNIQYF; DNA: TGCGCCAGCAGCCGCGACACTAGCGGGAGGGCCGGAGGCAAAAACATTCAGTACTTC
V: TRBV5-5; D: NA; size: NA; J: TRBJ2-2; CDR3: CASSLGLPGAGELFF; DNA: TGTGCCAGCAGCTTGGGACTGCCAGGGGCCGGGGAGCTGTTTTTT
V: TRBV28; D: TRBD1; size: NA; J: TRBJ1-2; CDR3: CASTSPGTGAGYTF; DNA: TGTGCCAGCACCTCCCCCGGGACAGGGGCTGGCTACACCTTC
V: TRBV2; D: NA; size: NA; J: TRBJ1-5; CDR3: CASTPPGSNQPQHF; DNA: TGTGCCAGCACTCCCCCGGGAAGCAATCAGCCCCAGCATTTT
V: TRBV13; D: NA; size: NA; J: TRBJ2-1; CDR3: CASDGAGLYNEQFF; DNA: TGTGCCTCTGACGGGGCAGGGCTCTACAATGAGCAGTTCTTC
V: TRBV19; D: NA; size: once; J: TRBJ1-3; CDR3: CASSPQGGNTIYF; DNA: TGTGCCAGTAGTCCACAGGGAGGAAACACCATATATTTT
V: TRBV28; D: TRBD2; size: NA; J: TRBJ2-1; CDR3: CASSGGGSGSHNEQFF; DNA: TGTGCCAGCAGTGGGGGCGGTAGCGGGAGCCACAATGAGCAGTTCTTC
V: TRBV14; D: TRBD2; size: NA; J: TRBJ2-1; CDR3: CASSQERWGGRTRSYNEQFF; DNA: TGTGCCAGCAGCCAAGAGCGGTGGGGCGGGAGGACCCGCTCCTACAATGAGCAGTTCTTC
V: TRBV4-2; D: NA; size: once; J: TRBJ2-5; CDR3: CASSQGGAEQETQYF; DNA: TGTGCCAGCAGCCAAGGGGGGGCGGAGCAAGAGACCCAGTACTTC
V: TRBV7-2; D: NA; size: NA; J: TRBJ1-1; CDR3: CASSLLGGGVAEAFF; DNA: TGTGCCAGCAGCTTATTGGGTGGGGGCGTGGCTGAAGCTTTCTTT
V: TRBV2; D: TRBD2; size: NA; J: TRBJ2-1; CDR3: CASSATSARGEQFF; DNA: TGTGCCAGCAGTGCGACTAGCGCTCGGGGTGAGCAGTTCTTC
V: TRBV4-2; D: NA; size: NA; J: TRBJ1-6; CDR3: CASSQPDRPNSPLHF; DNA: TGTGCCAGCAGCCAACCAGACAGGCCTAATTCACCCCTCCACTTT
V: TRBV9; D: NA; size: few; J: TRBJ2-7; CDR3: CASSVGQWASGEQYF; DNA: TGTGCCAGCAGCGTGGGACAATGGGCCTCGGGGGAGCAGTACTTC
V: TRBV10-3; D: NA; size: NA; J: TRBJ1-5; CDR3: CAITGDQDQPQHF; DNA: TGTGCCATCACAGGGGACCAAGATCAGCCCCAGCATTTT
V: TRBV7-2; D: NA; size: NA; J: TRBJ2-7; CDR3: CASSLSTSLAYEQYF; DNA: TGTGCCAGCAGCTTATCGACTAGTTTGGCCTACGAGCAGTACTTC